This is a list of T cell receptor beta chains from one sample in a study of memory CD4+ T cells and cytomegalovirus serostatus. The repertoire was sequenced with immunoSEQ multiplex PCR; TCRdb's copy has only in-frame clones and lacks some. This table holds approximately 44,000 clones, around 80% found once. Material: memory CD4+ T cells from blood. These receptors originate from an adult in good health and CMV-seronegative. The CDR3 runs from the conserved cysteine through the conserved F or W. A D gene is named only where the DNA matches it firmly. Clone size is given for some rows only: seen once, a few or many times, or a class if the clone is expanded.

V,size,J,D,CDR3,DNA
TRBV4-2,NA,TRBJ1-4,NA,CASSQDWGEKLFF,TGTGCCAGCAGCCAAGATTGGGGGGAAAAACTGTTTTTT
TRBV7-9,NA,TRBJ2-7,NA,CASSPTIYEQYF,TGTGCCAGCAGCCCTACGATTTACGAGCAGTACTTC
TRBV2,NA,TRBJ2-1,NA,CASSVARLPYNEQFF,TGTGCCAGCAGTGTGGCGAGACTACCCTACAATGAGCAGTTCTTC
TRBV2,NA,TRBJ1-2,TRBD1,CASSERTGGPYGYTF,TGTGCCAGCAGTGAACGAACAGGGGGTCCCTATGGCTACACCTTC
TRBV20-1,NA,TRBJ1-1,NA,CSARKTEAFF,TGCAGTGCTCGGAAGACTGAAGCTTTCTTT
TRBV5-4,NA,TRBJ1-2,TRBD1,CASSSSDRANYGYTF,TGTGCCAGCAGCTCGTCGGACAGGGCTAACTATGGCTACACCTTC
TRBV9,NA,TRBJ2-7,NA,CASSVAPSYEQYF,TGTGCCAGCAGCGTTGCCCCTTCCTACGAGCAGTACTTC
TRBV4-1,NA,TRBJ2-1,TRBD1,CASSRQGLLSYNEQFF,TGCGCCAGCAGCCGACAGGGTCTCCTATCCTACAATGAGCAGTTCTTC
TRBV7-3,medium-sized,TRBJ1-6,NA,CASSSTAYNSPLHF,TGTGCCAGCAGCTCAACAGCCTATAATTCACCCCTCCACTTT
TRBV5-6,NA,TRBJ2-5,NA,CASSLTLWNQETQYF,TGTGCCAGCAGCTTGACACTGTGGAACCAAGAGACCCAGTACTTC
TRBV6-5,NA,TRBJ1-6,TRBD1,CASSLTDRGNSPLHF,TGTGCCAGCAGTCTGACTGACAGGGGCAATTCACCCCTCCACTTT
TRBV6-5,NA,TRBJ1-1,NA,CASTEGWAEAFF,TGTGCCAGCACTGAGGGGTGGGCTGAAGCTTTCTTT
TRBV7-6,NA,TRBJ2-7,NA,CASSYRVLSYEQYF,TGTGCCAGCAGCTACAGGGTCCTCTCCTACGAGCAGTACTTC
TRBV7-6,NA,TRBJ1-6,NA,CASSQGPTLNSPLHF,TGTGCCAGCAGCCAGGGACCCACACTCAATTCACCCCTCCACTTT
TRBV7-8,NA,TRBJ1-6,TRBD1,CASSLGQSNSPLHF,TGTGCCAGCAGCTTGGGACAGTCTAATTCACCCCTCCACTTT
TRBV9,NA,TRBJ2-3,NA,CASSPGVREGTDTQYF,TGTGCCAGCAGCCCAGGAGTACGAGAGGGCACAGATACGCAGTATTTT
TRBV11-2,NA,TRBJ1-5,NA,CASSLGEGQPQHF,TGTGCCAGCAGCTTAGGCGAGGGGCAGCCCCAGCATTTT
TRBV6-6,once,TRBJ2-1,TRBD2,CASSYSREGSRNEQFF,TGTGCCAGCAGTTACTCGAGGGAGGGCTCTAGGAATGAGCAGTTCTTC
TRBV7-9,NA,TRBJ2-5,TRBD1,CASSFTGGAKEETQYF,TGTGCCAGCAGCTTTACAGGGGGCGCGAAGGAAGAGACCCAGTACTTC
TRBV27,NA,TRBJ1-2,NA,CASSLLGRTNYGYTF,TGTGCCAGCAGTTTATTGGGCAGAACTAACTATGGCTACACCTTC
TRBV7-9,few,TRBJ2-7,TRBD1,CASSLEMGQGTEQYF,TGTGCCAGCAGCTTGGAAATGGGACAGGGGACCGAGCAGTACTTC
TRBV7-2,NA,TRBJ1-5,NA,CASSPGARENQPQHF,TGTGCCAGCAGTCCCGGGGCGCGTGAAAATCAGCCCCAGCATTTT
TRBV11-1,NA,TRBJ2-7,NA,CASSPAWGQSYEQYF,TGTGCCAGCAGCCCCGCTTGGGGGCAGTCCTACGAGCAGTACTTC
TRBV6-5,NA,TRBJ1-2,NA,CASSAGIRYGYTF,TGTGCCAGCAGTGCCGGGATTAGATATGGCTACACCTTC
TRBV7-3,NA,TRBJ2-7,TRBD1,CASRFRDRSSYEQYF,TGTGCCAGCAGGTTCCGGGACAGGAGCTCCTACGAGCAGTACTTC
TRBV10-1,once,TRBJ2-7,NA,CASIDIPSRRGDYEQYF,TGCGCCAGCATCGATATCCCCTCGAGAAGGGGCGATTACGAGCAGTACTTC
TRBV15,NA,TRBJ1-6,TRBD1,CATSRDRDSYSPLHF,TGTGCCACCAGCAGAGATCGGGACAGCTATTCACCCCTCCACTTT
TRBV19,NA,TRBJ2-7,NA,CASSMRVPTDEQYF,TGTGCCAGTAGTATGCGGGTCCCCACGGACGAGCAGTACTTC
TRBV25-1,NA,TRBJ2-2,NA,CASSELKELFF,TGTGCCAGCAGTGAATTGAAGGAGCTGTTTTTT
TRBV6-1,NA,TRBJ2-7,NA,CASSEFPLVQYF,TGTGCCAGCAGTGAATTTCCTCTAGTTCAGTACTTC
TRBV6-6,NA,TRBJ1-4,TRBD1,CASSYHQQGVSLFF,TGTGCCAGCAGTTACCATCAACAGGGGGTTTCACTGTTTTTT
TRBV9,NA,TRBJ2-7,TRBD1,CASSVVPQGAAFYEQYF,TGTGCCAGCAGCGTAGTACCACAGGGGGCGGCCTTTTACGAGCAGTACTTC
TRBV11-3,NA,TRBJ1-6,TRBD1,CASSLGDRDSPLHF,TGTGCCAGCAGCTTGGGGGACAGGGATTCACCCCTCCACTTT